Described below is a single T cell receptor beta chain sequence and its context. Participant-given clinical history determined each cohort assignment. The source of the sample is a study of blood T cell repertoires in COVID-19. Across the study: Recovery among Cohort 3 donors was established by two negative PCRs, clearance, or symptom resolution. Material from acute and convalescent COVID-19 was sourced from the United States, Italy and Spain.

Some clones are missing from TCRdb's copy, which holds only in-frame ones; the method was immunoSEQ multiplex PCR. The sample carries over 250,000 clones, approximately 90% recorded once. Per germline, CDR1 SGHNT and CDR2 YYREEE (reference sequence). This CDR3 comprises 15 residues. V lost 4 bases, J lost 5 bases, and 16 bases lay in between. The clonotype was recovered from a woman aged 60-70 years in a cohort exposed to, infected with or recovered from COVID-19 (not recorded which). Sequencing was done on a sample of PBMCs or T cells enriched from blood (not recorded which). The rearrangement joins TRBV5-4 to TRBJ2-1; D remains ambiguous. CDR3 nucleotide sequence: TGTGCCAGCAGCCCCGACATGAAGGCACACAATGAGCAGTTCTTC. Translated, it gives CASSPDMKAHNEQFF.